This T cell receptor beta chain is from a study of blood T cell repertoires in COVID-19. At the level of the study: Acute and convalescent COVID-19 samples came from the United States, Italy and Spain. PBMCs, B-cell-depleted T cells, or T cells provided the cDNA or gDNA that made up the material.

The V end was cut by 5 bases, the J end by 6 bases, with 19 bases between. This CDR3 contains 16 residues. From germline, CDR1 is MNHEY and CDR2 SVGEGT. Methods used by the authors: The authors estimated nucleated cell counts from reference gene primer amplification. Sequencing used immunoSEQ multiplex PCR; TCRdb keeps in-frame clones, though not all of them. V, J and clone size are those of that table, while D and trimming were read from the DNA. The table shows 150,000 to 190,000 clones, with 80% to 90% occurring only once. The clonotype was recovered from a woman aged 50 to 65 with acute or convalescent COVID-19. V is TRBV6-2 or TRBV6-3 and J is TRBJ2-2, with D maybe TRBD2 (6 bases). Sequenced sample: peripheral blood. CDR3 residues: CASSRLGTPYPGELFF. The CDR3 DNA reads TGTGCCAGCAGTCGGCTCGGGACTCCCTACCCCGGGGAGCTGTTTTTT.